The clone carrying this T cell receptor beta chain was counted between two and nine times. Each CDR3 protein gets one entry after TCRdb re-called the PCR reads with MiXCR. The sample carries approximately 97,000 distinct CDR3 sequences, roughly half recorded once. With V trimmed by 2 bases and J by 2 bases, 6 bases remained unmatched. Germline V gives CDR1 SGHTA, CDR2 FQGNSA. CDR3 length equals 18 residues. This entry belongs to a study of CDR3 diversity in severe acne. The chain couples TRBV7-2 to TRBJ2-5, with 15 bases lining up with TRBD2. The TCR was taken from a male donor with acne. Source material: blood. CDR3 loop: CASSLWFGTSGRQETQYF. The CDR3 bases are TGTGCCAGCAGCTTATGGTTTGGGACTAGCGGGAGGCAAGAGACCCAGTACTTC.